Below are 24 T cell receptor beta chains sequenced from a single sample in a study of T cell repertoires in cytomegalovirus infection (dated by TCRdb to about 2019). Sequencing was performed on an Illumina HiSeq 1500. Using fastp at Q25 and MiXCR, TCRdb reprocessed the public reads and kept productive beta chains. Entries that share a CDR3 protein sequence are merged under the most common genes and DNA. The sample profile shows 700,000 to 900,000 distinct CDR3 sequences; about 28% of them were found once. Around 13% of the sample goes to the ten largest clones. The treatment or condition label of this sample denotes: in vitro stimulation with specific CMV peptide epitopes to enrich CMV-specific T cells. Their target antigens are unknown. This sample comprised cultured CD8+ T cells from PBMCs, obtained from culture after CMV antigen stimulation. The receptors stem from a human donor in good health (CMV status not recorded). Some clones in this sample may be carry-over from other donors' samples.

The chain has TRBV7-6 and TRBJ2-2; 14 bases fit TRBD2. V was clipped by 4 bases and J by 5 bases; unmatched bases: 12. CDR3 length: 19 amino acids. Germline-derived CDR1 and CDR2 are SGHVS and FNYEAQ. The CDR3 region is CASSSALGLAGVSTGELFF. DNA for the CDR3: TGTGCCAGCAGCTCAGCCTTGGGACTAGCGGGGGTATCGACCGGGGAGCTGTTTTTT.

As regards this clonotype: An end of the junction differs from the germline gene, which may be a read error. The chain carries TRBV4-1 and TRBJ2-7, with D possibly being TRBD1 (6 bases). The CDR3 length is 14 residues. Germline V CDR1 and CDR2: MGHRA, YSYEKL. The CDR3 DNA sequence: TGTGCCAGCAGCCAAGGACAGATATCCTACGAGCAGTACTTC. Translated: CASSQGQISYEQYF.

Only a few counts were recorded for this clonotype. One end of the junction varies from germline; a read error may be responsible. The chain links TRBV5-6 to TRBJ1-6, with D hard to call. The germline V gene encodes CDR1 SGHDT and CDR2 YYEEEE. The length of the CDR3 is 13 residues. CDR3 region: CASSLGDMAKEFF. The DNA of the CDR3 is TGTGCCAGCAGCTTGGGGGATATGGCCAAGGAATTTTTT.

Only a few counts were recorded for this clonotype. CDR3 loop: CASSPYSGTGLGEQYV. The CDR3 DNA reads as TGTGCCAGCAGCCCCTACTCCGGGACAGGGCTCGGGGAGCAGTACGTC. This chain joins TRBV6-8 and TRBJ2-7; 9 bases fit TRBD1. Losses at the gene ends were 6 bases for V and 7 bases for J; bases not matched to a gene: 16. This CDR3 has 16 residues. Germline V CDR1 and CDR2: MNHGY, SAAAGT.

The chain recombines TRBV6-2 or TRBV6-3 with TRBJ1-2; no clear D gene. The CDR3 is 14 amino acids. The V gene's germline CDR1 is MNHEY and CDR2 SVGEGT. Trimming took off 2 bases at V and 4 bases at J, with 11 bases between the two ends. The CDR3 sequence: CASSYEWGIYGYTF. Here the CDR3 DNA reads TGTGCCAGCAGTTACGAGTGGGGTATCTATGGCTACACCTTC.

This rearrangement joins TRBV29-1 to TRBJ1-2; 10 bases line up with TRBD1. CDR1 SQVTM and CDR2 ANQGSEA come from the germline V gene. The CDR3 length is 13 residues. Unmatched junction bases numbered 6, after V lost 7 bases and J lost 4 bases. CDR3 sequence: CSAPWTGGYGYTF. DNA of the CDR3: TGCAGCGCCCCTTGGACAGGGGGCTATGGCTACACCTTC.

This clonotype was seen ten or more times. J is TRBJ2-5 and V is TRBV6-1, with a tentative D call TRBD2 (6 bases). The CDR3 totals 13 residues. V was cut by 10 bases and J by 1 base, with 13 bases left in between. Looked up from germline, CDR1 is MNHNS and CDR2 is SASEGT. This chain's CDR3 is CATHRGSQETQYF. CDR3 coding DNA: TGTGCCACGCACCGGGGGAGCCAAGAGACCCAGTACTTC.

In DNA, the CDR3 is TGTGCCATCCCCCGGGTAAACGTTGACTATGGCTACACCTTC. It yields the protein CAIPRVNVDYGYTF. The chain employs TRBV7-9 and TRBJ1-2; D uncertain. The CDR3 is 14 residues long. The V end lost 10 bases, the J end lost 3 bases, and 18 bases lay between the germline ends. Germline values: CDR1 SEHNR, CDR2 FQNEAQ (reference sequence).

This clonotype was counted at least ten times. This chain joins TRBV6-1 and TRBJ2-1; 13 positions agree with TRBD2. Germline lookup yields CDR1 MNHNS and CDR2 SASEGT. The junction had 12 bases not matched to a gene; V was cut back by 4 bases and J by 0 bases. This CDR3 is built from 20 residues. For the CDR3, the DNA is TGTGCCAGCAGTGTACTACCGGGACTAGCGGGGAGCCGCTCCTACAATGAGCAGTTCTTC. The encoded protein is CASSVLPGLAGSRSYNEQFF.

This clonotype has more than one count but fewer than ten. With a much larger clone just one base away, this may be a read error. This chain links TRBV11-2 with TRBJ2-7; weak D call: TRBD1 (6 bases). The ends were cut back, 5 bases at V and 3 bases at J, with 8 bases in the middle. Germline assignment: CDR1 SGHAT and CDR2 FQNNGV. The CDR3 has 12 amino acids. The CDR3 is CASSTGIYEQYF. The DNA of the CDR3 is TGTGCCAGCAGCACAGGGATCTACGAGCAGTACTTC.

J is TRBJ1-1 and V is TRBV29-1; D perhaps matches TRBD1 (6 bases). The germline CDR1 and CDR2 sequences are SQVTM and ANQGSEA. The CDR3 loop spans 16 amino acids. Between the trimmed V and J ends, which lost 5 bases and 0 bases, there was a span of 19 bases. DNA of the CDR3: TGCAGCGTTCTAATACGACAGGAAAGGATGAACACTGAAGCTTTCTTT. It codes for CSVLIRQERMNTEAFF.

The chain recombines TRBV7-6 with TRBJ2-1; D possibly corresponds to TRBD2 (5 bases). The V gene's germline CDR1 is SGHVS and CDR2 FNYEAQ. The CDR3 consists of 16 residues. Between the trimmed V and J ends, which lost 0 bases and 1 base, there was a span of 10 bases. The DNA of the CDR3 is TGTGCCAGCAGCTTAGCACGGGGTTGGTCCTACAATGAGCAGTTCTTC. It is translated as CASSLARGWSYNEQFF.

A word on this clonotype: This may stem from a read error, because a much larger clone lies one nucleotide away. The chain uses TRBV7-2 and TRBJ1-2; 7 bases align to TRBD1. The length of the CDR3 is 14 residues. The germline CDR1 and CDR2 sequences are SGHTA and FQGNSA. CDR3 coding DNA: TGTGCCAACAGCTTAGGGGGACAGTACTATGGCTACACCTTC. Translated: CANSLGGQYYGYTF.

Comments on this clonotype: The limits of the CDR3 on the DNA are not certain, so only TCRdb's listed CDR3 is given. This chain joins TRBV7-5 and TRBJ2-7; TRBD1, the D gene given by the table, was not confirmed from the DNA. TRBV7-5 is reported as a pseudogene. 17 amino acids form the CDR3, both terminal residues included. The CDR3 loop is CISVSELGQGGTYEQYF.

The chain uses TRBV7-9 and TRBJ2-1; the match to TRBD2 covers 13 bases. Germline CDR1 and CDR2: SEHNR and FQNEAQ (reference sequence). V dropped 3 bases and J dropped 4; count of bases not matched to a gene: 6. The CDR3 spans 17 residues. CDR3 nucleotide sequence: TGTGCCAGCAGCTTGCGGACTAGCGGGGGCTATTACAATGAGCAGTTCTTC. Translated, it gives CASSLRTSGGYYNEQFF.

This chain connects TRBV10-3 to TRBJ1-2; D unresolved. V was cut by 7 bases and J by 3 bases, with 6 bases left in between. The CDR3 totals 11 residues. CDR1 is ENHRY and CDR2 is SYGVKD in the germline V gene. The DNA for the CDR3 is TGTGCCATCAAAAGCGACTATGGCTACACCTTC. Translation: CAIKSDYGYTF.

This clonotype was detected many times. The chain employs TRBV7-2 and TRBJ1-1; D not certain. Germline values: CDR1 SGHTA, CDR2 FQGNSA. This CDR3 is built from 13 residues. Trimming removed 0 bases at V and 11 bases at J, with 13 bases between. CDR3 residues: CASSLALGRNAFF. The CDR3 DNA is TGTGCCAGCAGCTTAGCTTTAGGGAGGAACGCTTTCTTT. Supplemented by reference TRBV7-2 and TRBJ1-1, the full variable domain reads GAGVSQSPSNKVTEKGKDVELRCDPISGHTALYWYRQSLGQGLEFLIYFQGNSAPDKSGLPSDRFSAERTGGSVSTLTIQRTQQEDSAVYLCASSLALGRNAFFGQGTRLTVV.

In this sample, this clonotype turned up many times. The CDR3 nucleotides are TGTGCCAGCAGTTTTCAGGGGTTAGTTTATGAGCAGTTCTTC. Amino acid sequence: CASSFQGLVYEQFF. The rearrangement links TRBV12-3 or TRBV12-4 to TRBJ2-1, with D perhaps TRBD1 (6 bases). V lost 3 bases to trimming and J lost 8 bases, with 14 bases between them. CDR3 length equals 14 residues.

In its sample, this clonotype was seen a few times. V gene TRBV7-9 combines with J gene TRBJ1-1, with D possibly matching TRBD1 (5 bases). V lost 0 bases to trimming and J lost 2 bases, with 25 bases between them. This CDR3 spans 20 amino acids. From germline, CDR1 is SEHNR and CDR2 FQNEAQ (reference sequence). Here the CDR3 DNA reads TGTGCCAGCAGCTTAGCCCAAATGGGAGGGGCTCGACCCCTTAACACTGAAGCTTTCTTT. Translation gives CASSLAQMGGARPLNTEAFF.

The chain combines TRBV20-1 with TRBJ2-3; 13 bases map to TRBD2. The CDR3 has 14 amino acids. V trimming: 4 bases; J trimming: 5 bases; junction bases outside the gene matches: 3. The germline CDR1 and CDR2 sequences are DFQATT and SNEGSKA (reference sequence). This CDR3 is CSAMTSGGKDTQYF. Written as DNA, the CDR3 is TGCAGTGCTATGACTAGCGGGGGGAAAGATACGCAGTATTTT.

The chain employs TRBV12-5 and TRBJ1-3; D is undetermined. Germline-derived CDR1 and CDR2 are LGHNT and FRNRAP. V lost 10 bases to trimming and J lost 0 bases, with 13 bases between them. The CDR3 spans 14 residues. The CDR3, as DNA: TGTGCTACCCTGCGAGGCGACTCTGGAAACACCATATATTTT. Protein sequence: CATLRGDSGNTIYF.

V gene TRBV5-1 combines with J gene TRBJ2-1, with TRBD2 matching over 10 bases. Germline loops: CDR1 SGHRS, CDR2 YFSETQ. V shed 9 bases, J shed 7 bases, and the junction held 13 bases outside the gene matches. There are 15 residues in the CDR3. CDR3 protein: CATPNEAGGPNEQFF. The CDR3 DNA sequence: TGCGCCACCCCCAACGAAGCGGGGGGGCCGAATGAGCAGTTCTTC.

This CDR3 is CASSDRGQDLGREKLFF. The CDR3 DNA sequence: TGTGCCAGCAGTGACAGGGGACAGGACCTTGGCAGGGAAAAACTGTTTTTT. The chain joins TRBV2 to TRBJ1-4; TRBD1 aligns across 8 bases. The CDR3 totals 17 residues. The germline CDR1 and CDR2 sequences are SNHLY and FYNNEI. Trimming cost V 3 bases and J 8 bases; bases outside gene matches: 14. Supplemented by reference TRBV2 and TRBJ1-4, the full variable domain reads EPEVTQTPSHQVTQMGQEVILRCVPISNHLYFYWYRQILGQKVEFLVSFYNNEISEKSEIFDDQFSVERPDGSNFTLKIRSTKLEDSAMYFCASSDRGQDLGREKLFFGSGTQLSVL.

The chain couples TRBV2 to TRBJ1-5, with D unclear. The CDR3 is 13 residues long. The V end was cut by 5 bases, the J end by 7 bases, with 12 bases between. Germline assignment: CDR1 SNHLY and CDR2 FYNNEI. The CDR3 nucleotides are TGTGCCAGCAGTCCTGGGCCCGAGCAGCCCCAGCATTTT. It yields the protein CASSPGPEQPQHF.